This T cell receptor (beta chain) was documented in a study of Graves' ophthalmopathy and Graves' hyperthyroidism. Amplification from RNA transcripts yielded the TCR beta CDR3 regions. The first round was an RT-PCR with HTBI primers, and the second round was a multiplex PCR. Using its own MiXCR run on the multiplex PCR reads, TCRdb lists one record per CDR3 protein. This table holds 200,000 to 250,000 distinct CDR3 sequences, 20% to 25% found once. This clonotype was seen more than once but under ten times. PBMCs had their origin in fresh peripheral blood (roughly 10 ml). Sequencing used peripheral blood. This TCR was recovered from a woman aged 50 to 60 with Graves' ophthalmopathy.

This CDR3 is CSARAVRGTQYF. For the CDR3, the DNA is TGCAGTGCTAGAGCCGTCCGCGGGACCCAGTACTTC. V usage is TRBV20-1 and J usage is TRBJ2-5; no definite D call. V shed 1 base and J shed 7 bases, with 10 bases lying between them. The length of the CDR3 is 12 residues. The germline gives CDR1 DFQATT, CDR2 SNEGSKA (reference sequence).